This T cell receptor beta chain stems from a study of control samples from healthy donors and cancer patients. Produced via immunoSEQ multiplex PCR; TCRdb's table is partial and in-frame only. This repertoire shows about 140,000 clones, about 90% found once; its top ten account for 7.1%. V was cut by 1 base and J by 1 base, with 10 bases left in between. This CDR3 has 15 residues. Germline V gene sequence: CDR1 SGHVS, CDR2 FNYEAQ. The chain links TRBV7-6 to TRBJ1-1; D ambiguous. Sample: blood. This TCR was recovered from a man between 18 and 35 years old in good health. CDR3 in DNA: TGTGCCAGCAGCTTAGTCCCAGGCGGGAACACTGAAGCTTTCTTT. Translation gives CASSLVPGGNTEAFF.